This T cell receptor beta chain was identified during a study of T cells after yellow fever vaccination. General study results and limits: In post-booster samples, most primary-vaccination clones reappeared (about 95% CD4, roughly 88% CD8).

In regard to this clonotype: The antigen is unknown.

The CDR3 consists of 15 residues. V gave up 5 bases and J gave up 8 bases; unmatched junction bases: 9. From germline, CDR1 is SGHAT and CDR2 FQNNGV. MiXCR was run by TCRdb on the 5' RACE reads, yielding one entry per CDR3 protein. The sample records hundreds of thousands of distinct CDR3 sequences, roughly 8.4% being singletons. This TCR came from a man aged 18 to 30 who received the YFV17D yellow fever vaccine. Sequencing was performed on PBMCs, taken about 49 days after the first yellow fever vaccination. The chain carries TRBV11-2 and TRBJ1-2; 12 bases fit TRBD1. The CDR3 sequence is CASSNAGTGGLGYTF. CDR3 coding DNA: TGTGCCAGCAGCAACGCCGGGACAGGGGGCCTCGGCTACACCTTC.